This T cell receptor beta chain originates from a study of cytomegalovirus exposure and HLA in healthy donors. Overall study context: Samples from HLA-typed donors yielded about 85 million unique TCRs in an early data release. The study, taken as a whole, reports: Later analysis showed TCR association rates varying by HLA locus, highest for DRB1 and lowest for HLA-C.

It was with 60 Vbeta and 13 Jbeta primers that the PCR ran. Method: immunoSEQ multiplex PCR; TCRdb's copy keeps in-frame clones and lacks some. The sample consists of 250,000 to 300,000 clones, 70% to 90% of them appearing once. Per germline, CDR1 MNHEY and CDR2 SMNVEV (reference sequence). This CDR3 has 14 amino acids. V lost 5 bases to trimming and J lost 1 base, with 9 bases between them. As to this clone: What it recognizes is unknown.

The source of this sequence is a woman aged 40 to 50 in good health and CMV-seropositive. Sequences were obtained from PBMCs. V gene TRBV27 combines with J gene TRBJ2-4; no clear D gene. The CDR3 is CASSNGRAKNIQYF. The CDR3 DNA follows: TGTGCCAGCAGTAACGGTCGGGCCAAAAACATTCAGTACTTC.